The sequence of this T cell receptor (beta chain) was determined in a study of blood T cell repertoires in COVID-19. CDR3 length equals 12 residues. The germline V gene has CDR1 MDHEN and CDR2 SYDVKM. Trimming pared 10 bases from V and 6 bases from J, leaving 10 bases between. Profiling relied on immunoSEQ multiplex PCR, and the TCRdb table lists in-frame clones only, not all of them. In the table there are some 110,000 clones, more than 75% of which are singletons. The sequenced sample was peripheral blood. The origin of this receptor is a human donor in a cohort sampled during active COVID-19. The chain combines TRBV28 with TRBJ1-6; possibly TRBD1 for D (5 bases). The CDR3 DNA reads TGTGCCACCGACAGCCTTAATTCACCCCTCCACTTT. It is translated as CATDSLNSPLHF.